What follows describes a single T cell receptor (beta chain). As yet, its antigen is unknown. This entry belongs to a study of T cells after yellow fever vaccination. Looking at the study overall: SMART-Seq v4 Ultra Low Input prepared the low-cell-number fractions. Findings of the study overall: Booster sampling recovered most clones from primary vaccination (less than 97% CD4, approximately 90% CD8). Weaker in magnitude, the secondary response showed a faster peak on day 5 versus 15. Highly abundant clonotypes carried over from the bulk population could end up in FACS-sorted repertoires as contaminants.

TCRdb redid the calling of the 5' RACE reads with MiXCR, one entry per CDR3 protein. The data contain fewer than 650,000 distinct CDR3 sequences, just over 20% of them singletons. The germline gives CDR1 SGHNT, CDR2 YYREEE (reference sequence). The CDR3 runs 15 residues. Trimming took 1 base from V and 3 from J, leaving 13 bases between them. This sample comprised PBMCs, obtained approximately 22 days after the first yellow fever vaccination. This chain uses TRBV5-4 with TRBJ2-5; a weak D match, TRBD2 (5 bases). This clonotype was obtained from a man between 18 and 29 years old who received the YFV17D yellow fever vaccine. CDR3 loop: CASSLIGSSKETQYF. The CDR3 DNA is TGTGCCAGCAGCTTGATAGGGAGCTCAAAAGAGACCCAGTACTTC.